These 20 T cell receptor beta chains came from one sample sequenced in a study of blood T cell repertoires in COVID-19. Profiled with immunoSEQ multiplex PCR; TCRdb holds only in-frame clones, not every one. The sample lists about 190,000 clones; about nine tenths were seen once. Sequencing was carried out using peripheral blood. Receptor source: a woman aged 25 to 39 with acute or convalescent COVID-19.

This chain connects TRBV27 to TRBJ1-1; D unclear. Germline V gene sequence: CDR1 MNHEY, CDR2 SMNVEV (reference sequence). V lost 2 bases, J lost 1 base, and 11 bases lay in between. CDR3 length equals 15 residues. The CDR3 sequence: CASSLAPLGNTEAFF. The CDR3 DNA sequence: TGTGCCAGCAGTTTAGCCCCTCTAGGGAACACTGAAGCTTTCTTT.

V usage is TRBV28 and J usage is TRBJ2-2; 9 bases map to TRBD1. In germline, CDR1 is MDHEN, CDR2 SYDVKM. The CDR3 loop spans 18 amino acids. V lost 5 bases to trimming and J lost 9 bases; unmatched junction nucleotides: 19. CDR3 DNA: TGTGCCAGCAGTATCCCCCCCCGACAGGGGGGATGGTACCGGGAGCTGTTTTTT. Amino acids: CASSIPPRQGGWYRELFF.

The rearrangement links TRBV5-1 to TRBJ1-6; D call uncertain. The CDR3 extends over 15 amino acids. Per the germline V gene, CDR1 is SGHRS and CDR2 is YFSETQ. Between the trimmed V and J ends, which lost 0 bases and 6 bases, there was a span of 10 bases. CDR3 nucleotide sequence: TGCGCCAGCAGCTTGGGCGATTTTGGTAATTCACCCCTCCACTTT. Translation: CASSLGDFGNSPLHF. Full variable domain (outside the CDR3, taken from reference TRBV5-1 and TRBJ1-6): KAGVTQTPRYLIKTRGQQVTLSCSPISGHRSVSWYQQTPGQGLQFLFEYFSETQRNKGNFPGRFSGRQFSNSRSEMNVSTLELGDSALYLCASSLGDFGNSPLHFGNGTRLTVT.

The chain employs TRBV15 and TRBJ2-1; D is uncertain. Germline CDR1 is LNHNV and CDR2 is YYDKDF (reference sequence). V was trimmed by 2 bases and J by 7 bases, leaving 15 bases between them. The CDR3 totals 15 residues. CDR3 region: CATSRTLAFSNEQFF. The CDR3 DNA follows: TGTGCCACCAGCAGAACCTTGGCCTTTTCAAATGAGCAGTTCTTC.

The chain links TRBV6-5 to TRBJ2-7, with D hard to call. Trimming took off 6 bases at V and 0 bases at J, with 3 bases between the two ends. The CDR3 is 11 amino acids. Germline CDR1 MNHEY, CDR2 SVGAGI. In DNA, the CDR3 is TGTGCCAGCAGACTCTCCTACGAGCAGTACTTC. Protein sequence: CASRLSYEQYF.

There are a few counts of this clone. J is TRBJ2-3 and V is TRBV19; D is perhaps TRBD2 (6 bases). V lost 1 base and J 4 bases, leaving 12 bases between the germline ends. This CDR3 contains 15 residues. Germline V gives CDR1 LNHDA, CDR2 SQIVND (reference sequence). Here the CDR3 DNA reads TGTGCCAGTAGTATAGCTCGGGAGTATGCAGATACGCAGTATTTT. Translated, it gives CASSIAREYADTQYF. Variable domain in full (rest from reference TRBV19 and TRBJ2-3): DGGITQSPKYLFRKEGQNVTLSCEQNLNHDAMYWYRQDPGQGLRLIYYSQIVNDFQKGDIAEGYSVSREKKESFPLTVTSAQKNPTAFYLCASSIAREYADTQYFGPGTRLTVL.

V gene TRBV12-3 or TRBV12-4 combines with J gene TRBJ2-7; a possible D gene is TRBD2 (6 bases). The CDR3 has 13 amino acids. With 6 bases removed from V and 4 bases from J, the gap between germline ends came to 13 bases. In DNA, the CDR3 is TGTGCCAGCAGCCGGGGGACCATATACGAGCAGTACTTC. Translated: CASSRGTIYEQYF.

The chain links TRBV24-1 to TRBJ2-1; 12 nucleotides agree with TRBD1. Per the germline V gene, CDR1 is KGHDR and CDR2 is SFDVKD. The CDR3 is made up of 12 amino acids. V gave up 10 bases and J gave up 10 bases; unmatched junction bases: 4. CDR3 sequence reads: CATGQGAREQFF. The CDR3 nucleotides are TGTGCCACGGGACAGGGGGCGCGGGAGCAGTTCTTC.

The J gene is TRBJ2-7, the V gene TRBV28; TRBD2 is a possible D gene (5 bases). CDR1 and CDR2 (germline): MDHEN, SYDVKM. V lost 5 bases and J lost 0, with 17 bases in between. The CDR3 runs 16 residues. The CDR3 loop is CASSHPIATDSYEQYF. In DNA form, the CDR3 reads TGTGCCAGCAGTCATCCTATAGCGACCGACTCCTACGAGCAGTACTTC.

This rearrangement joins TRBV14 to TRBJ1-1; D is perhaps TRBD1 (5 bases). V was cut by 6 bases and J by 3 bases, with 17 bases left in between. CDR1 and CDR2 from the germline V gene are SGHDN and FVKESK. The CDR3 has 15 amino acids. DNA of the CDR3: TGTGCCAGCAGTCCCCTAATAGGGGCCCACACTGAAGCTTTCTTT. It translates to CASSPLIGAHTEAFF.

The CDR3 here is CAWSGTGTGDYGYTF. CDR3 bases: TGTGCCTGGAGTGGGACCGGGACAGGGGACTATGGCTACACCTTC. The chain couples TRBV30 to TRBJ1-2; 10 bases fit TRBD1. This CDR3 is 15 amino acids long. Germline trimming cut 1 base from V and 3 bases from J; bases unmatched to any gene: 5. Germline V gives CDR1 GTSNPN, CDR2 SVGIG (reference sequence).

The chain links TRBV5-4 to TRBJ1-6, with no clear D. The CDR3 sequence is 15 residues long. The ends were cut back, 3 bases at V and 8 bases at J, with 15 bases in the middle. The V gene's germline CDR1 is SGHNT and CDR2 YYREEE (reference sequence). The CDR3 coding sequence is TGTGCCAGCAGCTCCCCGTTGACGGGTGATTCACCCCTCCACTTT. Its translation: CASSSPLTGDSPLHF.

The rearrangement joins TRBV7-2 to TRBJ1-4; no clear D gene. Germline V gene lookup returns CDR1 SGHTA and CDR2 FQGNSA. CDR3 size: 15 residues. V was cut by 2 bases and J by 4 bases, with 11 bases left in between. The CDR3 nucleotides read TGTGCCAGCAGCTTATTGGGAGGGCGTAATGAAAAACTGTTTTTT. This codes for CASSLLGGRNEKLFF.

This chain joins TRBV2 and TRBJ1-1, with 8 bases fitting TRBD1. Losses at the gene ends were 6 bases for V and 0 bases for J; bases not matched to a gene: 6. The germline V gene encodes CDR1 SNHLY and CDR2 FYNNEI. The CDR3 covers 15 residues. CDR3 DNA sequence: TGTGCCAGCAGGGGACAGGTCGCCTTGAACACTGAAGCTTTCTTT. Translated: CASRGQVALNTEAFF.

The chain links TRBV7-9 to TRBJ2-2; 8 bases match TRBD2. The germline V gene encodes CDR1 SEHNR and CDR2 FQNEAQ (reference sequence). Losses at the gene ends were 6 bases for V and 3 bases for J; bases not matched to a gene: 9. CDR3 length: 16 amino acids. CDR3 amino acids: CASSHRGGGDTGELFF. DNA for the CDR3: TGTGCCAGCAGTCACCGGGGGGGAGGCGACACCGGGGAGCTGTTTTTT.

This chain links TRBV28 with TRBJ2-5; D remains ambiguous. V was shortened by 1 base and J by 3 bases, with 6 bases between the two germline ends. The CDR3 totals 13 residues. Germline values: CDR1 MDHEN, CDR2 SYDVKM. DNA for the CDR3: TGTGCCAGCAGTTTATTCTCAGAAGAGACCCAGTACTTC. It codes for CASSLFSEETQYF.

This clone was found once. The rearrangement links TRBV7-2 to TRBJ1-6; tentatively, D is TRBD1 (5 bases). V was trimmed by 1 base and J by 6 bases, leaving 13 bases between them. There are 16 residues in the CDR3. CDR1 is SGHTA and CDR2 is FQGNSA in the germline V gene. This CDR3 reads CASSLVWGPANSPLHF. CDR3 sequence (DNA): TGTGCCAGCAGCTTAGTCTGGGGCCCTGCTAATTCACCCCTCCACTTT.

This clone was counted between two and nine times. J is TRBJ2-3 and V is TRBV6-5; D is ambiguous. Germline lookup yields CDR1 MNHEY and CDR2 SVGAGI. There are 14 residues in the CDR3. Trimming stripped 7 bases from V and 1 base from J, with 12 bases between. As DNA, the CDR3 is TGTGCCAGCACGTCAAGTCGGGGCACAGATACGCAGTATTTT. It codes for CASTSSRGTDTQYF.

The rearrangement links TRBV2 to TRBJ2-5; D may be TRBD2 (5 bases). Germline CDR1 and CDR2: SNHLY and FYNNEI. V lost 3 bases, J lost 7 bases, and 21 bases lay in between. This CDR3 has 16 residues. The CDR3 sequence is CASSDPPDGGLGTQYF. CDR3 DNA: TGTGCCAGCAGTGATCCCCCAGATGGAGGATTAGGGACCCAGTACTTC.

The chain joins TRBV6-6 to TRBJ1-1; TRBD1 agrees at 7 bases. The V segment lost 7 bases and the J segment 5 bases; nucleotides outside the gene matches: 13. The CDR3 extends over 15 amino acids. CDR1 is MNHNY and CDR2 is SVGAGI in the germline V gene (reference sequence). The CDR3 DNA is TGTGCCAGCACCGATAATCAGGGGGTAAATACTGAAGCTTTCTTT. Its protein product is CASTDNQGVNTEAFF.